This T cell receptor beta chain came from a study of monozygotic twins with inflammatory bowel disease. For each CDR3 protein, TCRdb gives one entry from its re-call of the 5' RACE reads, without DNA. Here the sample table reports approximately 390,000 distinct CDR3 sequences. Germline-derived CDR1 and CDR2 are DFQATT and SNEGSKA (reference sequence). The CDR3 sequence is 14 residues long. The sequencing sample was made of blood. This chain links TRBV20-1 with TRBJ2-3. The clonotype was recovered from a human donor with ulcerative colitis or Crohn's disease, or a healthy co-twin of an affected twin (not recorded which). CDR3 sequence: CSARSGDWADTQYF.